Shown below are 27 T cell receptor beta chains from a single sample sequenced in a study of OX40 agonist ivuxolimab in advanced cancers. Library preparation used the immunoSEQ multiplex PCR assay. The table was pulled from immuneACCESS by TCRdb, which kept in-frame rearrangements only. Such tables lose some clones; where checked, under half of the loss comes from unresolved V genes, and the rest has no known cause. The sample table records under 15,000 clones; around 74% of these occur just once. Roughly 32% of the sample is taken by the ten largest. Sequences were derived from CD4+ or CD8+ T cells sorted from blood, sampled in a trial of the OX40 agonist ivuxolimab. These receptors were taken from an adult with an advanced solid tumor such as melanoma, head and neck, liver or kidney cancer.

This clone was counted between two and nine times. The chain joins TRBV6-4 to TRBJ2-3; 7 positions agree with TRBD2. The CDR3 spans 14 residues. Germline CDR1 reads MRHNA; CDR2 reads SNTAGT. J lost 6 bases, V lost 2 bases, and 5 bases had no gene match. The CDR3 DNA is TGTGCCAGCAGTGACGGGGCGGGAGCCGATACGCAGTATTTT. Translation gives CASSDGAGADTQYF.

The chain employs TRBV4-2 and TRBJ2-3, with 7 bases fitting TRBD2. The CDR3 runs 17 residues. The V gene's germline CDR1 is LGHNA and CDR2 YNFKEQ. Trimming took 4 bases from V and 0 from J; bases not matched to a gene: 10. The CDR3 here is CASSPLPSGASTDTQYF. The CDR3 DNA reads TGTGCCAGCAGCCCCCTCCCTAGCGGAGCTAGCACAGATACGCAGTATTTT.

This clone showed up just once. The chain uses TRBV28 and TRBJ2-5, with D perhaps TRBD1 (6 bases). The CDR3 spans 15 residues. The V gene lost 7 bases and the J gene lost 1 base, with 16 bases spanning the gap. Germline V gene sequence: CDR1 MDHEN, CDR2 SYDVKM. The CDR3 protein is CASTIGQGTQETQYF. The CDR3 nucleotides read TGTGCCAGCACCATAGGGCAGGGGACCCAAGAGACCCAGTACTTC.

This clone was picked up a small number of times. Other DNA sequences from this sample encode an identical CDR3 as well. V and J are TRBV29-1 and TRBJ2-7; 9 bases are shared with TRBD1. Germline CDR1 reads SQVTM; CDR2 reads ANQGSEA. With 2 bases clipped from V and 6 bases from J, the junction kept 5 bases outside the gene matches. The CDR3 spans 13 residues. In DNA, the CDR3 is TGCAGCGTTGAAACGGACAGGGGCTCCGAGCAGTACTTC. It is translated as CSVETDRGSEQYF.

The V gene is TRBV5-6, the J gene TRBJ2-7; D is ambiguous. Germline V CDR1 and CDR2: SGHDT, YYEEEE. Trimming cost V 5 bases and J 2 bases, with 20 bases left between them. This CDR3 has 16 amino acids. For the CDR3, the DNA is TGTGCCAGCAGTCCCCCTGGATCACACTCCCCCTACGAGCAGTACTTC. It translates to CASSPPGSHSPYEQYF.

This clone was seen once. J is TRBJ1-2 and V is TRBV4-1, with 8 bases that match TRBD1. This CDR3 has 15 amino acids. The germline CDR1 and CDR2 sequences are MGHRA and YSYEKL. V lost 0 bases to trimming and J lost 6 bases; unmatched junction nucleotides: 6. This CDR3 reads CASSQDRAGGNGYTF. Here the CDR3 DNA reads TGCGCCAGCAGCCAAGATCGGGCAGGGGGCAATGGCTACACCTTC.

This sequence joins TRBV4-2 and TRBJ2-1; 10 bases are a match to TRBD2. J was trimmed by 9 bases and V by 4 bases; bases with no gene match: 12. This CDR3 spans 16 amino acids. Germline V lookup: CDR1 LGHNA, CDR2 YNFKEQ. The CDR3 DNA is TGTGCCAGCAGCCCGACACTCGGGACTAGCGCGTTTGAGCAGTTCTTC. Translated: CASSPTLGTSAFEQFF.

The chain couples TRBV11-2 to TRBJ2-7; possible D gene TRBD2, 6 bases. The germline V gene encodes CDR1 SGHAT and CDR2 FQNNGV. CDR3 length: 15 residues. Trimming pared 1 base from V and 4 bases from J, leaving 14 bases between. The DNA for the CDR3 is TGTGCCAGCAGCTTAGTGGGGGGAGCTCGGTACGAGCAGTACTTC. Translation gives CASSLVGGARYEQYF.

This clone was recorded only once. The CDR3 loop is CASSLGRIYNEQFF. The CDR3 nucleotides read TGCGCCAGCAGCTTAGGGAGGATCTACAATGAGCAGTTCTTC. V usage is TRBV10-2 and J usage is TRBJ2-1; a weak D match, TRBD2 (6 bases). This CDR3 is built from 14 residues. The germline V gene has CDR1 WSHSY and CDR2 SAAADI. Trimming stripped 6 bases from V and 3 bases from J, with 12 bases between.

V is TRBV5-5 and J is TRBJ2-2; TRBD2 matches at 8 bases. V lost 4 bases to trimming and J lost 4 bases; unmatched junction nucleotides: 9. This CDR3 region has 16 residues. Germline V gives CDR1 SGHKS, CDR2 YYEKEE (reference sequence). The chain's CDR3 is CASSPGGRIGTGELFF. CDR3 coding DNA: TGTGCCAGCAGCCCGGGGGGGAGAATAGGCACCGGGGAGCTGTTTTTT.

This chain links TRBV6-5 with TRBJ2-5; 8 bases align to TRBD2. The germline V gene has CDR1 MNHEY and CDR2 SVGAGI. V gave up 8 bases and J gave up 2 bases; unmatched junction bases: 10. This CDR3 is built from 15 residues. The CDR3 DNA reads TGTGCCAGCGGGCTTGAACTAGCGGAACAAGAGACCCAGTACTTC. Amino acid sequence: CASGLELAEQETQYF.

V usage is TRBV9 and J usage is TRBJ1-3; the D is unclear. Trimming removed 0 bases from V and 0 bases from J, with 7 bases in between. Germline loops: CDR1 SGDLS, CDR2 YYNGEE. CDR3 length: 15 residues. CDR3 region: CASSVDPASGNTIYF. In nucleotides, the CDR3 is TGTGCCAGCAGCGTAGATCCAGCCTCTGGAAACACCATATATTTT.

The chain joins TRBV30 to TRBJ2-1; D ambiguous. The CDR3 loop spans 12 amino acids. Germline lookup yields CDR1 GTSNPN and CDR2 SVGIG (reference sequence). Trimming shortened V by 1 base and J by 8 bases, and 9 bases separated the two germline ends. CDR3 in DNA: TGTGCCTGGAGTGCACACTTCGATGAGCAGTTCTTC. Translation gives CAWSAHFDEQFF.

A note on this clone: An end of the junction does not agree with germline; a read error may underlie this. J is TRBJ2-5 and V is TRBV7-7, with 8 bases aligning to TRBD1. The germline gives CDR1 SSHAT, CDR2 FNYEAQ (reference sequence). The CDR3 has 15 residues. The CDR3 sequence: CASSFGGTGRETQYF. CDR3 DNA sequence: TGTGCTAGCAGCTTTGGCGGGACAGGAAGAGAGACCCAGTACTTC.

The V and J genes are TRBV7-3 and TRBJ2-5; D is unclear. This CDR3 spans 14 amino acids. The germline V gene encodes CDR1 SGHTA and CDR2 FQGTGA. Trimming stripped 2 bases from V and 2 bases from J, with 9 bases between. The CDR3 sequence: CASSLSLGQETQYF. The CDR3 DNA is TGTGCCAGCAGCTTATCCCTGGGGCAAGAGACCCAGTACTTC.

V is TRBV30 and J is TRBJ1-2, with 9 bases fitting TRBD1. The CDR3 spans 13 residues. V lost 7 bases and J lost 6; bases outside the gene matches: 9. In germline, CDR1 is GTSNPN, CDR2 SVGIG (reference sequence). The CDR3 region has the DNA TGTGCCTACACGGGACAGGGAGCAAATGGCTACACCTTC. Encoded protein: CAYTGQGANGYTF.

The chain is built from TRBV15 and TRBJ1-4; TRBD1 aligns across 7 bases. Germline CDR1 is LNHNV and CDR2 is YYDKDF (reference sequence). The CDR3 is 19 amino acids. The V and J ends lost 0 bases and 4 bases, in that order; junction bases with no gene match: 14. The CDR3 DNA sequence: TGTGCCACCAGCAGAGATCTAGGCCCAACAGGGGCCGGTAATGAAAAACTGTTTTTT. Residues: CATSRDLGPTGAGNEKLFF.

This chain connects TRBV11-2 to TRBJ1-1; D remains ambiguous. This CDR3 contains 16 residues. Trimming took 5 bases from V and 5 from J, leaving 21 bases between them. Germline loops: CDR1 SGHAT, CDR2 FQNNGV. This chain's CDR3 is CASSPLALGWGTEAFF. DNA for the CDR3: TGTGCCAGCAGCCCACTTGCGTTGGGGTGGGGAACTGAAGCTTTCTTT.

The chain carries TRBV15 and TRBJ2-3; 9 nucleotides line up with TRBD2. The CDR3 extends over 23 amino acids. Germline V gives CDR1 LNHNV, CDR2 YYDKDF (reference sequence). The trim removed 9 bases at V and 7 bases at J, leaving 38 bases unmatched. DNA of the CDR3: TGTGCCACAAAATCAACCCAATTGCGTAAGAAGGAGGCTAGCGGGACCAGCAACAATACGCAGTATTTT. Translation gives CATKSTQLRKKEASGTSNNTQYF.

The chain uses TRBV19 and TRBJ1-4, with TRBD1 matching 8 bases. V gave up 5 bases and J gave up 2 bases; unmatched junction bases: 4. From germline, CDR1 is LNHDA and CDR2 SQIVND (reference sequence). The CDR3 runs to 15 residues. This chain's CDR3 is CASSVQGATNEKLFF. The CDR3 DNA reads as TGTGCCAGTAGTGTCCAGGGGGCGACTAATGAAAAACTGTTTTTT.

The genes are TRBV7-3 and TRBJ2-2; 8 nucleotides align to TRBD1. V was pared by 5 bases and J by 0 bases, with 5 bases of the junction left unmatched. Germline V gives CDR1 SGHTA, CDR2 FQGTGA. This CDR3 is 16 amino acids long. CDR3 coding DNA: TGTGCCAGCAGCCAAAGGACAGGGCCGAACACCGGGGAGCTGTTTTTT. It translates to CASSQRTGPNTGELFF. Full variable domain (missing parts from reference TRBV7-3 and TRBJ2-2): GAGVSQTPSNKVTEKGKYVELRCDPISGHTALYWYRQSLGQGPEFLIYFQGTGAADDSGLPNDRFFAVRPEGSVSTLKIQRTERGDSAVYLCASSQRTGPNTGELFFGEGSRLTVL.

J is TRBJ2-5 and V is TRBV6-5; D perhaps matches TRBD2 (6 bases). V was clipped by 2 bases and J by 5 bases, with 15 bases between them. Germline-derived CDR1 and CDR2 are MNHEY and SVGAGI. The CDR3 is made up of 15 amino acids. The DNA of the CDR3 is TGTGCCAGCAGTTACGAGGGGAGGTCTGGGGAGACCCAGTACTTC. Protein: CASSYEGRSGETQYF.

V is TRBV27 and J is TRBJ2-1; 11 bases match TRBD2. Trimming cost V 5 bases and J 0 bases; bases outside gene matches: 15. The CDR3 length is 20 residues. CDR1 and CDR2 (germline): MNHEY, SMNVEV (reference sequence). The CDR3, as DNA: TGTGCCAGCAGTCCCCTAGGGCTAGCGGGAGGCCAAAGCTCCTACAATGAGCAGTTCTTC. This encodes CASSPLGLAGGQSSYNEQFF.

The gene calls are TRBV11-3 and TRBJ1-1, with 7 bases fitting TRBD1. The V segment lost 0 bases and the J segment 0 bases; nucleotides outside the gene matches: 4. From germline, CDR1 is SGHNT and CDR2 YENEEA. The CDR3 contains 16 residues. The CDR3 sequence is CASSLEQGHLNTEAFF. The CDR3 DNA sequence: TGTGCCAGCAGCTTAGAACAGGGGCACCTGAACACTGAAGCTTTCTTT. The full variable domain, completed using reference TRBV11-3 and TRBJ1-1, is EAGVVQSPRYKIIEKKQPVAFWCNPISGHNTLYWYLQNLGQGPELLIRYENEEAVDDSQLPKDRFSAERLKGVDSTLKIQPAELGDSAVYLCASSLEQGHLNTEAFFGQGTRLTVV.

The chain joins TRBV27 to TRBJ2-2; D uncertain. The V end lost 3 bases, the J end lost 5 bases, and 10 bases lay between the germline ends. CDR1 is MNHEY, CDR2 SMNVEV, per germline (reference sequence). The CDR3 sequence is 14 residues long. CDR3 in amino acids: CASSFVATTGELFF. The CDR3 DNA sequence: TGTGCCAGCAGTTTCGTTGCCACAACCGGGGAGCTGTTTTTT.

This clone was picked up a small number of times. The V gene is TRBV29-1, the J gene TRBJ1-2, with D perhaps matching TRBD1 (6 bases). Germline V CDR1 and CDR2: SQVTM, ANQGSEA. The CDR3 is 15 residues long. Trimming cost V 5 bases and J 4 bases, with 20 bases left between them. The CDR3 DNA reads TGCAGCGTTTACCTCAGTTCCGGGACATCCTATGGCTACACCTTC. Translating it yields CSVYLSSGTSYGYTF.

The V and J genes are TRBV6-5 and TRBJ1-4; maybe TRBD1 (6 bases). In germline, CDR1 is MNHEY, CDR2 SVGAGI. V was cut by 7 bases and J by 4 bases, with 13 bases left in between. The CDR3 sequence is 14 residues long. This chain's CDR3 is CASTSDRFNEKLFF. For the CDR3, the DNA is TGTGCCAGCACATCTGACAGGTTTAATGAAAAACTGTTTTTT.